This T cell receptor (beta chain) was sequenced for a study of blood T cell repertoires in COVID-19. On the study more broadly: Samples taken during acute and convalescent COVID-19 were collected in the United States, Italy and Spain.

Trimming removed 5 bases from V and 1 base from J, with 9 bases in between. In germline, CDR1 is SGHRS, CDR2 YFSETQ. The CDR3 consists of 14 residues. The protocol was immunoSEQ multiplex PCR, while the TCRdb copy is restricted to in-frame clones and leaves out a portion. The table includes about 130,000 clones, over 60% detected once. The sequenced sample was peripheral blood. This clonotype was obtained from a woman in her 70s with acute or convalescent COVID-19. The chain links TRBV5-1 to TRBJ2-2; no firm D call. The chain's CDR3 is CASRIVLNTGELFF. In nucleotides, the CDR3 is TGCGCCAGCAGGATTGTACTGAACACCGGGGAGCTGTTTTTT.